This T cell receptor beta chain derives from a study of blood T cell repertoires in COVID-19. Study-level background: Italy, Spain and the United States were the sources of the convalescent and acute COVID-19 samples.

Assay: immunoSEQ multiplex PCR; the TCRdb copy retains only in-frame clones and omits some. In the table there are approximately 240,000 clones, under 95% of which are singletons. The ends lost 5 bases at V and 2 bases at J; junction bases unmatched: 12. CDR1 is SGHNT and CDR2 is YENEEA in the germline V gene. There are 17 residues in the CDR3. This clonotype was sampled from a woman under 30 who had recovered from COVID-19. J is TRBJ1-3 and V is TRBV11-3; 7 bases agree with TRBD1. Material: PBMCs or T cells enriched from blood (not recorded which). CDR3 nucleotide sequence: TGTGCCAGCAGCCAAAGACAGGGAGTTGTAGCTGGAAACACCATATATTTT. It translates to CASSQRQGVVAGNTIYF.